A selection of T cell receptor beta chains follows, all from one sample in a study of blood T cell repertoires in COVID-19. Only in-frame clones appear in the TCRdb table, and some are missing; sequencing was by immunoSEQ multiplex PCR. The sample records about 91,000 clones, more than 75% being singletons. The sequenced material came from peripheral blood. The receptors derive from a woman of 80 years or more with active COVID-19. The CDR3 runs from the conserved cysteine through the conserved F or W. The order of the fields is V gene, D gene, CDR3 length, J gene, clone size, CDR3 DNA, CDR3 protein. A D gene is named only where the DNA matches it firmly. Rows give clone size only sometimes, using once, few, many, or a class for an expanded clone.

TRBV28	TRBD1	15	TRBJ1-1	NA	TGTGCCAGCAGTTACCGGACAGGATCGGGAACTGAAGCTTTCTTT	CASSYRTGSGTEAFF
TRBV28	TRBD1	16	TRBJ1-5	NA	TGTGCCAGCAGCCGCGCCAGGGGGCATGACAATCAGCCCCAGCATTTT	CASSRARGHDNQPQHF
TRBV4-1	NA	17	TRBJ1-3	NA	TGCGCCAGCAGCCAAGTGGGTTTCAGGGGCGCTGGAAACACCATATATTTT	CASSQVGFRGAGNTIYF
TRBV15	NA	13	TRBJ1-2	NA	TGTGCCACCAGCAGATCAGGGTCGGATGGCTACACCTTC	CATSRSGSDGYTF
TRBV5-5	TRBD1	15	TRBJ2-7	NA	TGTGCCAGCAGCTCCGATACAGGGGTTTATAGCGAGCAGTACTTC	CASSSDTGVYSEQYF
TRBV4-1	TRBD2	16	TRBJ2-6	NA	TGCGCCAGCAGCCAAGGGGGAGGGGCTGGGGCCAACGTCCTGACTTTC	CASSQGGGAGANVLTF
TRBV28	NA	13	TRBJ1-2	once	TGTGCCAGCACCTCAGGGAGGGACTATGGCTACACCTTC	CASTSGRDYGYTF
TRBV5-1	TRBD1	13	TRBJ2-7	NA	TGCGCCAGCAGCCTGGACAGGACCTACGAGCAGTACTTC	CASSLDRTYEQYF
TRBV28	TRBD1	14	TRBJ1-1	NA	TGTGCCAGCAGTTTAAGGACAGGGGCCACTGAAGCTTTCTTT	CASSLRTGATEAFF
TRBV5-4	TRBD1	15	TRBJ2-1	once	TGTGCCAGCCACAATTCGGGGACAGGGGGTGGTGAGCAGTTCTTC	CASHNSGTGGGEQFF
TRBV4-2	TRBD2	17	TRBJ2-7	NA	TGTGCCAGCAGCCAATTCAGGGGTCTAGCGGGAGTCTACGAGCAGTACTTC	CASSQFRGLAGVYEQYF